The 22 T cell receptor beta chains given below trace back to one sample, sequenced in a study of cytomegalovirus exposure and HLA in healthy donors. The PCR used 60 Vbeta and 13 Jbeta primers. Clones were read by immunoSEQ multiplex PCR, and TCRdb kept only the in-frame ones, dropping some. The table lists 160,000 or so clones, 75% to 90% of them singletons. Sequencing was done on a sample of PBMCs. These receptors were collected from a woman between 18 and 30 years old in good health and CMV-seronegative.

The chain employs TRBV6-1 and TRBJ1-1; D is unresolved. The V end was cut by 7 bases, the J end by 0 bases, with 12 bases between. CDR1 and CDR2 from the germline V gene are MNHNS and SASEGT. There are 14 residues in the CDR3. In nucleotides, the CDR3 is TGTGCCAGCAAGACTGGAGCCATGAACACTGAAGCTTTCTTT. Its translation: CASKTGAMNTEAFF.

This clone was seen more than once but under ten times. This chain joins TRBV30 and TRBJ1-1; D unclear. Germline loops: CDR1 GTSNPN, CDR2 SVGIG (reference sequence). The CDR3 totals 13 residues. Trimming pared 0 bases from V and 4 bases from J, leaving 9 bases between. DNA of the CDR3: TGTGCCTGGAGTGTACTGGGGAGCACTGAAGCTTTCTTT. This encodes CAWSVLGSTEAFF.

V usage is TRBV4-1 and J usage is TRBJ1-1; D may be TRBD1 (6 bases). This CDR3 is built from 15 residues. V lost 4 bases to trimming and J lost 6 bases, with 18 bases between them. Germline-derived CDR1 and CDR2 are MGHRA and YSYEKL. CDR3 amino acids: CASSPTQGILSEAFF. For the CDR3, the DNA is TGCGCCAGCAGCCCAACCCAGGGGATCCTTTCTGAAGCTTTCTTT.

The rearrangement links TRBV4-1 to TRBJ2-1; TRBD1 might be the D (6 bases). Deletions cut 1 base from V and 3 bases from J, with 19 bases between. The germline V gene encodes CDR1 MGHRA and CDR2 YSYEKL. There are 18 residues in the CDR3. The CDR3 nucleotides are TGCGCCAGCAGCCAAGGAAGGCAGGGGAGAAAGGACTACAATGAGCAGTTCTTC. Residues: CASSQGRQGRKDYNEQFF.

The chain combines TRBV2 with TRBJ2-3; 13 bases fit TRBD2. CDR1 is SNHLY, CDR2 FYNNEI, per germline. This CDR3 has 18 amino acids. V gave up 1 base and J gave up 3 bases; unmatched junction bases: 7. DNA of the CDR3: TGTGCCAGCAGTGAAGATGTGACTAGCGGGGGGTTGACAGATACGCAGTATTTT. Residues: CASSEDVTSGGLTDTQYF.

This clone appeared a single time. V is TRBV5-4 and J is TRBJ2-1, with D tentatively TRBD2 (5 bases). The CDR3 spans 14 residues. Per germline, CDR1 SGHNT and CDR2 YYREEE (reference sequence). Trimming cost V 3 bases and J 4 bases, with 11 bases left between them. The CDR3, as DNA: TGTGCCAGCAGCTCTACGGACTTGTACAATGAGCAGTTCTTC. It yields the protein CASSSTDLYNEQFF.

The chain uses TRBV28 and TRBJ2-5; 7 positions agree with TRBD1. The J call may be faulty, since TRBJ2-7 better matches the DNA end. This CDR3 region has 16 residues. Germline V gene lookup returns CDR1 MDHEN and CDR2 SYDVKM. Here the CDR3 DNA reads TGTGCCAGCAGTTCCATTCGACAGGGTAGTTCCTACGAGCAGTACTTC. Translation: CASSSIRQGSSYEQYF.

The chain recombines TRBV5-4 with TRBJ2-1; 7 positions match TRBD1. The CDR3 is 15 amino acids. Germline lookup yields CDR1 SGHNT and CDR2 YYREEE (reference sequence). J lost 0 bases, V lost 3 bases, and 3 bases had no gene match. The CDR3 reads CASSWDSSSYNEQFF. CDR3 DNA sequence: TGTGCCAGCAGCTGGGACAGCAGCTCCTACAATGAGCAGTTCTTC. The full variable domain, in which reference TRBV5-4 and TRBJ2-1 provide the parts outside the CDR3, is ETGVTQSPTHLIKTRGQQVTLRCSSQSGHNTVSWYQQALGQGPQFIFQYYREEENGRGNFPPRFSGLQFPNYSSELNVNALELDDSALYLCASSWDSSSYNEQFFGPGTRLTVL.

The chain has TRBV5-1 and TRBJ1-1; weak D call: TRBD1 (5 bases). Germline V gives CDR1 SGHRS, CDR2 YFSETQ. This CDR3 region has 13 residues. The V end lost 4 bases, the J end lost 5 bases, and 12 bases lay between the germline ends. This CDR3 reads CASSLTAATEAFF. The CDR3 nucleotides read TGCGCCAGCAGCCTGACAGCCGCGACTGAAGCTTTCTTT.

This clone was seen just once. This chain uses TRBV2 with TRBJ2-1, with 7 bases fitting TRBD2. Losses at the gene ends were 6 bases for V and 8 bases for J; bases not matched to a gene: 4. CDR3 length equals 12 residues. Germline V CDR1 and CDR2: SNHLY, FYNNEI. This chain's CDR3 is CASRRGRDEQFF. The DNA for the CDR3 is TGTGCCAGCAGGCGGGGGAGAGATGAGCAGTTCTTC.

This clone was recorded only once. The chain employs TRBV28 and TRBJ1-3, with 9 bases lining up with TRBD1. The V segment lost 7 bases and the J segment 3 bases; nucleotides outside the gene matches: 19. This CDR3 spans 19 amino acids. Germline CDR1 is MDHEN and CDR2 is SYDVKM. The CDR3 region has the DNA TGTGCCAGCAAACTGATCCCGGGACAGGGTGAAGGGAGTGGAAACACCATATATTTT. Protein sequence: CASKLIPGQGEGSGNTIYF.

The CDR3 loop is CASSFPGSYNEQFF. CDR3 bases: TGTGCCAGCAGTTTCCCAGGCTCCTACAATGAGCAGTTCTTC. The chain joins TRBV27 to TRBJ2-1; D not certain. The ends were cut back, 3 bases at V and 0 bases at J, with 6 bases in the middle. Germline loops: CDR1 MNHEY, CDR2 SMNVEV (reference sequence). This CDR3 is built from 14 residues.

A remark on this clone: One end of the junction is discordant with germline, which a read error may explain. This rearrangement joins TRBV7-9 to TRBJ1-2; 9 bases fit TRBD1. CDR1 is SEHNR, CDR2 FQNEAQ, per germline (reference sequence). This CDR3 has 19 amino acids. The DNA of the CDR3 is TGTTCCAGCAGCTTTATTCCCTTTCGGACAGGGGCGCAGGACTATGGCTACACCTTC. It yields the protein CSSSFIPFRTGAQDYGYTF.

The chain combines TRBV18 with TRBJ1-4; D is unresolved. The CDR3 consists of 14 residues. V was trimmed by 3 bases and J by 0 bases, leaving 5 bases between them. The germline gives CDR1 KGHSH, CDR2 LQKENI. The CDR3 spells CASSPGTTNEKLFF. The CDR3 nucleotides are TGTGCCAGCTCACCCGGGACAACTAATGAAAAACTGTTTTTT. The full variable domain, its missing parts supplied by reference TRBV18 and TRBJ1-4, is NAGVMQNPRHLVRRRGQEARLRCSPMKGHSHVYWYRQLPEEGLKFMVYLQKENIIDESGMPKERFSAEFPKEGPSILRIQQVVRGDSAAYFCASSPGTTNEKLFFGSGTQLSVL.

The DNA of the CDR3 is TGCGCCAGCACTGAAGAGGGGGGGGCCTACAATGAGCAGTTCTTC. Translating it yields CASTEEGGAYNEQFF. V gene TRBV5-1 combines with J gene TRBJ2-1; possibly TRBD2 for D (7 bases). V lost 6 bases and J lost 2, with 15 bases in between. Germline V gene data show CDR1 as SGHRS and CDR2 as YFSETQ. The length of the CDR3 is 15 residues.

This chain connects TRBV4-1 to TRBJ1-2, with D tentatively TRBD1 (5 bases). V was pared by 0 bases and J by 0 bases, with 11 bases between. CDR1 MGHRA and CDR2 YSYEKL come from the germline V gene. The CDR3 loop spans 16 amino acids. The CDR3 nucleotides read TGCGCCAGCAGCCAAGATCTGCAGGGATCTAACTATGGCTACACCTTC. This translates into CASSQDLQGSNYGYTF.

The chain joins TRBV11-3 to TRBJ1-4; D is ambiguous. The CDR3 length is 15 residues. CDR1 is SGHNT, CDR2 YENEEA, per germline. Trimming removed 2 bases at V and 0 bases at J, with 7 bases between. The chain's CDR3 is CASSLSGATNEKLFF. CDR3 bases: TGTGCCAGCAGCTTATCCGGAGCAACTAATGAAAAACTGTTTTTT.

This chain joins TRBV30 and TRBJ1-1; 7 bases line up with TRBD1. The CDR3 has 15 amino acids. Trimming at V came to 2 bases and at J to 5 bases, leaving 11 bases not matched to a gene. The germline V gene encodes CDR1 GTSNPN and CDR2 SVGIG (reference sequence). CDR3 bases: TGTGCCTGGAGTTCCGAAGACAGGGTCAAGACTGAAGCTTTCTTT. Protein sequence: CAWSSEDRVKTEAFF. Complete variable domain (other parts from reference TRBV30 and TRBJ1-1): SQTIHQWPATLVQPVGSPLSLECTVEGTSNPNLYWYRQAAGRGLQLLFYSVGIGQISSEVPQNLSASRPQDRQFILSSKKLLLSDSGFYLCAWSSEDRVKTEAFFGQGTRLTVV.

The rearrangement uses TRBV2 and TRBJ1-5; TRBD1 matches 10 bases. Germline-derived CDR1 and CDR2 are SNHLY and FYNNEI. This CDR3 contains 14 residues. J was trimmed by 4 bases and V by 5 bases; bases with no gene match: 2. CDR3 nucleotides: TGTGCCAGCAGTCCGGGACAGGGGAATCAGCCCCAGCATTTT. This codes for CASSPGQGNQPQHF.

This sequence joins TRBV6-5 and TRBJ1-1; D unresolved. The CDR3 has 15 residues. The V and J ends lost 0 bases and 3 bases respectively, with 11 bases between them. The V gene's germline CDR1 is MNHEY and CDR2 SVGAGI. CDR3 residues: CASSYSGPGDTEAFF. DNA of the CDR3: TGTGCCAGCAGTTACTCGGGTCCAGGTGACACTGAAGCTTTCTTT.

The chain joins TRBV19 to TRBJ1-1; D uncertain. This CDR3 has 14 amino acids. The germline V gene encodes CDR1 LNHDA and CDR2 SQIVND (reference sequence). V lost 1 base and J 10 bases, leaving 16 bases between the germline ends. The CDR3 is CASSIVTQAKAAFF. The CDR3, as DNA: TGTGCCAGTAGTATAGTCACTCAGGCCAAGGCAGCTTTCTTT.

V and J are TRBV4-1 and TRBJ1-3, with D uncertain. CDR3 length: 14 residues. Germline CDR1 MGHRA, CDR2 YSYEKL. Trimming cost V 2 bases and J 4 bases, with 9 bases left between them. CDR3 sequence: CASSQPTQGNTIYF. The CDR3 DNA reads TGCGCCAGCAGCCAACCAACCCAGGGAAACACCATATATTTT.